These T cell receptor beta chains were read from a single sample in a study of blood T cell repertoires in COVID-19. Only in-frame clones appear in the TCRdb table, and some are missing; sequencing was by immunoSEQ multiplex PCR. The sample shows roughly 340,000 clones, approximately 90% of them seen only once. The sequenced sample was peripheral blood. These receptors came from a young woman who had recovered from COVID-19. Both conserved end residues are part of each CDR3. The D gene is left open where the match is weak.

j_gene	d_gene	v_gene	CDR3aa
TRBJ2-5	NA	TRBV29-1	CSVELRGRGETQYF
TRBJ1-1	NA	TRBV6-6	CASSYRGGDTEAFF
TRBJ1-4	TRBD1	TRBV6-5	CASSPQGAANEKLFF
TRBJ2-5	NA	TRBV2	CASRVSFTETQYF
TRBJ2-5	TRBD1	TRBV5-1	CASSFGTGGQETQYF
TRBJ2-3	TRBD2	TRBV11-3	CASSLRSGGGDTQYF
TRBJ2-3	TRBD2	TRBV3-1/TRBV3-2	CASSPWTSTDTQYF
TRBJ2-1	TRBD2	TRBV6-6	CASSLGTSDDSYNEQFF
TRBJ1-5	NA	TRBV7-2	CASSLEGASGNQPQHF
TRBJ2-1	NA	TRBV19	CASSIYGRGDNEQFF
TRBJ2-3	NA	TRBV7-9	CASSFSGPGTDTQYF
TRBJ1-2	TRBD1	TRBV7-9	CASSAGPGQGDYGYTF
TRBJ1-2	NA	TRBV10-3	CAISDSGSGSYGYTF
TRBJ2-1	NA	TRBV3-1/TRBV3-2	CASSQQRGGNEQFF
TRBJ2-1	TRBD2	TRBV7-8	CASSLARVRTSGRSSYNEQFF
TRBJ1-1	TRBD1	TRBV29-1	CSVLDRGNTEAFF
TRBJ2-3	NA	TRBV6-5	CASSYSNRRPTQYF
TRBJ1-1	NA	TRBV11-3	CASSLDFPAEAFF
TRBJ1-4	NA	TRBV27	CASSSPNRAANEKLFF
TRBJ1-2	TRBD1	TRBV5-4	CASSLADRGVYF
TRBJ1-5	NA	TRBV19	CASRTGSSNQPQHF
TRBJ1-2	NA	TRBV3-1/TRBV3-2	CASSQDSRITKGYTF
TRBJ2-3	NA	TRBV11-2	CASSRTGGKGDTQYF
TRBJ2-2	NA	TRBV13	CASSLGPIRSANTGELFF
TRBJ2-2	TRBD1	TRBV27	CASSLTGAGELFF
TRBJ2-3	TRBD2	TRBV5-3	CARSGLAGAYTQYF
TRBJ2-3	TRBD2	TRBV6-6	CASSYVSGRAGDTQYF
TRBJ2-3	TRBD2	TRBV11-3	CASSLGVSGRTDTQYF
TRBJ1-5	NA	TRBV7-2	CASSLSRNQPQHF
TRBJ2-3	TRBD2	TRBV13	CASSLEREAGDPDTQYF
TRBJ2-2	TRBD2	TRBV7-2	CASSPTGGSAGELFF
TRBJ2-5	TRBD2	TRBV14	CASSPKRRGARETQYF
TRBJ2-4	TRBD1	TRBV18	CASSPPGTVGIAKNIQYF
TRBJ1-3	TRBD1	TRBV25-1	CASRGQGGNTIYF
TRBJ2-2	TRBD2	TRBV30	CAWSVVGGETGELFF
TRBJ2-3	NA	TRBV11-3	CASSLVGRGTDTQYF
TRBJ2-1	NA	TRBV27	CASSPVGHSSSYNEQFF
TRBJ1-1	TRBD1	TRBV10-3	CAISDYRDRGFTEAFF
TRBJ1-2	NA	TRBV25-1	CASSSGASYGYTF
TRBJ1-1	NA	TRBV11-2	CASSFAWGGTEAFF
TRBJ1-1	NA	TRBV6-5	CASSSITGIGTEAFF
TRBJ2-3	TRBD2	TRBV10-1	CASSDPAGDTDTQYF
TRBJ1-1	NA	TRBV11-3	CASSLDGPLNTEAFF
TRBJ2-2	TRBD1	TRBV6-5	CASSRQGMHTGELFF
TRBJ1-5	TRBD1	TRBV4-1	CASSQQGASQPQHF
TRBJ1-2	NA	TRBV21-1	CASSAQGTGNKTNYGYTF
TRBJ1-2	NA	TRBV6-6	CASSRGPTVSNYGYTF
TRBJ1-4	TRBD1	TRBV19	CASSIGGTGGVEKLFF
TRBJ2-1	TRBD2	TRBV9	CASSSGLATYNEQFF
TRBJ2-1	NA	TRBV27	CASCISGALYNEQFF
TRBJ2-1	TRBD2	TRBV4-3	CASSQERGDYNEQFF
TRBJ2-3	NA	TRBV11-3	CASSYYRDTQYF
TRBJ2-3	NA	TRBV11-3	CASSLDGSTDTQYF
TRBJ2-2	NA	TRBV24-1	CATSDWATGELFF
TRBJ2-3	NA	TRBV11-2	CASSLGRLATFIRTDTQYF
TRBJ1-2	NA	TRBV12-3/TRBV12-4	CASSLRGIHGYTF